Listed here is a single T cell receptor beta chain. The data stem from a study of cytomegalovirus exposure and HLA in healthy donors. Vbeta (60) and Jbeta (13) primers were used in the PCR. Clones were read by immunoSEQ multiplex PCR, and TCRdb kept only the in-frame ones, dropping some. Among 120,000 to 150,000 clones listed, 78% were seen once. Per germline, CDR1 MNHNS and CDR2 SASEGT. V was trimmed by 4 bases and J by 1 base, leaving 15 bases between them. The CDR3 is 16 amino acids. This sequence was found in a male donor in good health and CMV-seronegative. The sample taken for sequencing was PBMCs. This sequence joins TRBV6-1 and TRBJ2-3, with D perhaps matching TRBD1 (6 bases). CDR3 region: CASSARTDIGTDTQYF. The DNA of the CDR3 is TGTGCCAGCAGTGCCCGGACAGATATAGGCACAGATACGCAGTATTTT.